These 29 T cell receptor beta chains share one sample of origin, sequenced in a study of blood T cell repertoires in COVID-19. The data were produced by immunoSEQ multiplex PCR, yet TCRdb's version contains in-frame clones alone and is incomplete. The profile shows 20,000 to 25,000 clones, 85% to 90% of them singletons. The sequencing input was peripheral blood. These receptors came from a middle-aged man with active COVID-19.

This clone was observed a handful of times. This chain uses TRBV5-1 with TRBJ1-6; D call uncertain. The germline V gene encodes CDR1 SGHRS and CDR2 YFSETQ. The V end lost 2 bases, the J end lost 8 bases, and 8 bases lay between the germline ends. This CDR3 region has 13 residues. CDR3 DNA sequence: TGCGCCAGCAGCTTAAAGCTTGATTCACCCCTCCACTTT. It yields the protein CASSLKLDSPLHF.

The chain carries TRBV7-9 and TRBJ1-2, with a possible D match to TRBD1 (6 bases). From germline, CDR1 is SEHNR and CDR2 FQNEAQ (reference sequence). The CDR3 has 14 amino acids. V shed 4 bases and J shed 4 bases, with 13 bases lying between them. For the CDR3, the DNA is TGTGCCAGCAGCTCCCCCCGGACAGCCTATGGCTACACCTTC. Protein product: CASSSPRTAYGYTF.

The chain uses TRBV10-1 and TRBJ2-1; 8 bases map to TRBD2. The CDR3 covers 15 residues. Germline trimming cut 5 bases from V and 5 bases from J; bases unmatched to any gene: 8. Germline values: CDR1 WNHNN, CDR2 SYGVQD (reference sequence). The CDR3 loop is CASSRAGGIDNEQFF. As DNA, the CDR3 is TGCGCCAGCAGTCGGGCGGGGGGAATCGACAATGAGCAGTTCTTC.

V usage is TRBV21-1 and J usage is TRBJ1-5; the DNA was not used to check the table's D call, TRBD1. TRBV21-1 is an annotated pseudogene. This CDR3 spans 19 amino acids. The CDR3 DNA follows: TGTGCCAGCAGCATGATGTCGGACACCCGCATATTAAGCAATCAGCCCCAGCATTTT. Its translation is CASSMMSDTRILSNQPQHF.

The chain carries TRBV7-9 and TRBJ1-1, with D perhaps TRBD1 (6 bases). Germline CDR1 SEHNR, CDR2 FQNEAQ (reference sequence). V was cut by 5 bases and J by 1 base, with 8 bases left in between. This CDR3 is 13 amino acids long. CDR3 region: CASSPGENTEAFF. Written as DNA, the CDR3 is TGTGCCAGCAGCCCAGGGGAGAACACTGAAGCTTTCTTT.

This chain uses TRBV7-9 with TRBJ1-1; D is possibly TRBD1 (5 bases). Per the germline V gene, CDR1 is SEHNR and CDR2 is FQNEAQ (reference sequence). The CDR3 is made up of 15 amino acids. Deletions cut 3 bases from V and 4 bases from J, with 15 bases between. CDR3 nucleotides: TGTGCCAGCAGCTTCTTGGGCAGGGAGGGCACTGAAGCTTTCTTT. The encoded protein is CASSFLGREGTEAFF.

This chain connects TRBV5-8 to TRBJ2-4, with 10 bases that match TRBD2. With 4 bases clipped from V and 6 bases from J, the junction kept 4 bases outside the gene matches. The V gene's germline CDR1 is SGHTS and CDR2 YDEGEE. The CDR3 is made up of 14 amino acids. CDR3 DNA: TGTGCCAGCAGCCTAGCGGGGGTGGGAAACATTCAGTACTTC. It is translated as CASSLAGVGNIQYF.

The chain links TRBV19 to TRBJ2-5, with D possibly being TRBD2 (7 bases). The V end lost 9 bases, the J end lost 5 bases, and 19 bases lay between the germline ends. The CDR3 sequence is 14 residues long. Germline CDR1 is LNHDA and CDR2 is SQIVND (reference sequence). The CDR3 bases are TGTGCCAGGAGGGGGGGGACGCCAGTGGAGACCCAGTACTTC. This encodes CARRGGTPVETQYF.

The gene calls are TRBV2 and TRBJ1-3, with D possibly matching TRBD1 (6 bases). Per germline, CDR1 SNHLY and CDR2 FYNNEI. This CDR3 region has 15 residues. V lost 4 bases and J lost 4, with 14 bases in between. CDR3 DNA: TGTGCCAGCAGTGCCGAGGGACACAGGGGAAACACCATATATTTT. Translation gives CASSAEGHRGNTIYF. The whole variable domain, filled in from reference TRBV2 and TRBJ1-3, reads EPEVTQTPSHQVTQMGQEVILRCVPISNHLYFYWYRQILGQKVEFLVSFYNNEISEKSEIFDDQFSVERPDGSNFTLKIRSTKLEDSAMYFCASSAEGHRGNTIYFGEGSWLTVV.

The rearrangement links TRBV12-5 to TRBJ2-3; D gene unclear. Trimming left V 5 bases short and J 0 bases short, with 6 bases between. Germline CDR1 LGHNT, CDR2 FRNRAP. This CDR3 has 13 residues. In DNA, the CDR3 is TGTGCTAGTGGTCCTTCTAGCACAGATACGCAGTATTTT. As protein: CASGPSSTDTQYF.

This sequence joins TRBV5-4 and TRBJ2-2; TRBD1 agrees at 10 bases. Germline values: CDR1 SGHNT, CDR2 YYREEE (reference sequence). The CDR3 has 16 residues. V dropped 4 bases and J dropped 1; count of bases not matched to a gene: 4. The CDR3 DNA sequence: TGTGCCAGCAGCAACCGGGACAGGGGGAACACCGGGGAGCTGTTTTTT. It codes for CASSNRDRGNTGELFF.

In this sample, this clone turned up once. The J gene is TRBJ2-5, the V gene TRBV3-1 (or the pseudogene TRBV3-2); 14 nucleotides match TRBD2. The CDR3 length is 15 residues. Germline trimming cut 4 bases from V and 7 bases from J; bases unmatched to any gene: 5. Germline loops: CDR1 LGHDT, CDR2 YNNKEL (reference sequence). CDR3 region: CASSRAGTSGGTQYF. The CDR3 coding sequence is TGTGCCAGCAGCCGTGCCGGGACTAGCGGGGGGACCCAGTACTTC.

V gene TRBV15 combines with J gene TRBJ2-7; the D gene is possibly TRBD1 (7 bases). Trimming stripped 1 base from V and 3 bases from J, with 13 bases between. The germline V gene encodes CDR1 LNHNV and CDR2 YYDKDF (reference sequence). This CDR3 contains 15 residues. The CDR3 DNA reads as TGTGCCACCAGCAGAGGGAGGGACAGTCACTACGAGCAGTACTTC. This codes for CATSRGRDSHYEQYF. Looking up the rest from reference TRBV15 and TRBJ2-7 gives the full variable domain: DAMVIQNPRYQVTQFGKPVTLSCSQTLNHNVMYWYQQKSSQAPKLLFHYYDKDFNNEADTPDNFQSRRPNTSFCFLDIRSPGLGDTAMYLCATSRGRDSHYEQYFGPGTRLTVT.

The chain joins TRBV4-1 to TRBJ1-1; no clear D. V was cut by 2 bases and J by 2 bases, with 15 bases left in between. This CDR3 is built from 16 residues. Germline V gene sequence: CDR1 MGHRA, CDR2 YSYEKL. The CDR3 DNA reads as TGCGCCAGCAGCCAACAAGCTGGAGGTGAAAACACTGAAGCTTTCTTT. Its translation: CASSQQAGGENTEAFF.

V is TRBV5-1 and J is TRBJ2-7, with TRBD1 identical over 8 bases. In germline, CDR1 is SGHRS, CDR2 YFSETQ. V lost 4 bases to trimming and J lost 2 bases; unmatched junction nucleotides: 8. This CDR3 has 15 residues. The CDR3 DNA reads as TGCGCCAGCAGCACGTCCGGGACAGGCCCCTACGAGCAGTACTTC. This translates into CASSTSGTGPYEQYF.

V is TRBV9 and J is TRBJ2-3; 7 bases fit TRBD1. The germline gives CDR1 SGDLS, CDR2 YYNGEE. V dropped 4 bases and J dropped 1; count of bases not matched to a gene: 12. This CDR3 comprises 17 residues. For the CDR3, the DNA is TGTGCCAGCAGCCCAGAGGTGGCTGGGACAGGCACAGATACGCAGTATTTT. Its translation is CASSPEVAGTGTDTQYF.

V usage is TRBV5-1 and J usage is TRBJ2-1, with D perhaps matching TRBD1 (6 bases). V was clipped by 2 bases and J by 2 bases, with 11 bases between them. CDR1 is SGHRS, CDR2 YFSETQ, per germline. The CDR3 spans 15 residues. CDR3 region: CASSFGWTAYNEQFF. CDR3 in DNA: TGCGCCAGCAGCTTTGGATGGACAGCCTACAATGAGCAGTTCTTC.

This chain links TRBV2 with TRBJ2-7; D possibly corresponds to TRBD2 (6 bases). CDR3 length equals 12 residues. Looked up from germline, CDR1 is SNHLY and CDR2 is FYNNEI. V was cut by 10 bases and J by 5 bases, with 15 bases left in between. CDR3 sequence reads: CATKGGRNEQYF. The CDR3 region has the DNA TGTGCCACCAAGGGAGGACGGAACGAGCAGTACTTC.

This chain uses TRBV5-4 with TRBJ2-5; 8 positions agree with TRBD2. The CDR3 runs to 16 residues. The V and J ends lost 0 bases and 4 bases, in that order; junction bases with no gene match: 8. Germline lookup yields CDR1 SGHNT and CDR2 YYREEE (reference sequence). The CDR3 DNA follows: TGTGCCAGCAGCTTGGGCCTTAGCGGGGCGGGAGAGACCCAGTACTTC. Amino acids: CASSLGLSGAGETQYF.

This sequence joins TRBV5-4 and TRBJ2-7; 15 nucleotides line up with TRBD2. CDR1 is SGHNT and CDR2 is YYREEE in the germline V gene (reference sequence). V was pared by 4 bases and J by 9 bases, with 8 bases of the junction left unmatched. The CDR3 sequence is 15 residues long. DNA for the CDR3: TGTGCCAGCAGCAGGGGGACTAGCGGGGGGCCAACGCAGTACTTC. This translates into CASSRGTSGGPTQYF. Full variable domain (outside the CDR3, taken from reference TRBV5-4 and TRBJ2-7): ETGVTQSPTHLIKTRGQQVTLRCSSQSGHNTVSWYQQALGQGPQFIFQYYREEENGRGNFPPRFSGLQFPNYSSELNVNALELDDSALYLCASSRGTSGGPTQYFGPGTRLTVT.

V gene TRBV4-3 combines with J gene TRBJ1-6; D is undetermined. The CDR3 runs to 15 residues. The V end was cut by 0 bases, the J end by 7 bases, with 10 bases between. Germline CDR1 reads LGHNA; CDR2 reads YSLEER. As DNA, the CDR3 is TGCGCCAGCAGCCAAGATAGTGCTTTCAATTCACCCCTCCACTTT. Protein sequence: CASSQDSAFNSPLHF.

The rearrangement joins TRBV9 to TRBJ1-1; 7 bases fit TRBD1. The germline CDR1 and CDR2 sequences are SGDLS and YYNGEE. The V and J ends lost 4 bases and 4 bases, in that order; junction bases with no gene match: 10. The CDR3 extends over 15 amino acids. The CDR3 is CASSRQQGSGTEAFF. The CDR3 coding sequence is TGTGCCAGCAGCCGCCAACAGGGGTCCGGCACTGAAGCTTTCTTT.

CDR3 bases: TGTGCCAGCAGCCAAAAACCGACAGGCTCCTATAATTCACCCCTCCACTTT. It translates to CASSQKPTGSYNSPLHF. The chain recombines TRBV9 with TRBJ1-6; weak D call: TRBD1 (6 bases). V shed 4 bases and J shed 0 bases, with 14 bases lying between them. The CDR3 extends over 17 amino acids. Looked up from germline, CDR1 is SGDLS and CDR2 is YYNGEE. The complete variable domain, with remaining parts taken from reference TRBV9 and TRBJ1-6, reads DSGVTQTPKHLITATGQRVTLRCSPRSGDLSVYWYQQSLDQGLQFLIQYYNGEERAKGNILERFSAQQFPDLHSELNLSSLELGDSALYFCASSQKPTGSYNSPLHFGNGTRLTVT.

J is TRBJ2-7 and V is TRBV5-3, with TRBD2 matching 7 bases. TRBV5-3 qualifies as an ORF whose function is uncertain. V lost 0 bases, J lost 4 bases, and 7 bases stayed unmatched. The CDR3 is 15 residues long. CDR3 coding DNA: TGTGCCAGAAGCTTGGCGGGCGGGGGAAGGTACGAGCAGTACTTC. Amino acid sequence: CARSLAGGGRYEQYF.

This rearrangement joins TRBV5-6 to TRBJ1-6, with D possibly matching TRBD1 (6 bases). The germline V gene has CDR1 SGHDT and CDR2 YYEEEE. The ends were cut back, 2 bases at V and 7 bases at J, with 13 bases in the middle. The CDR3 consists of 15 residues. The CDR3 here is CASSLSTGFNSPLHF. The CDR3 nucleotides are TGTGCCAGCAGCTTATCAACAGGGTTCAATTCACCCCTCCACTTT. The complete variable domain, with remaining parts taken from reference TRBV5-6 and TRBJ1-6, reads DAGVTQSPTHLIKTRGQQVTLRCSPKSGHDTVSWYQQALGQGPQFIFQYYEEEERQRGNFPDRFSGHQFPNYSSELNVNALLLGDSALYLCASSLSTGFNSPLHFGNGTRLTVT.

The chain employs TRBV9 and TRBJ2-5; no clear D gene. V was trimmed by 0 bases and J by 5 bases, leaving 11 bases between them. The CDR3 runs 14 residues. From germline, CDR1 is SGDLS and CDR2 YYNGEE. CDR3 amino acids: CASSVGRGRETQYF. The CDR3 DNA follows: TGTGCCAGCAGCGTAGGTAGAGGTCGGGAGACCCAGTACTTC.

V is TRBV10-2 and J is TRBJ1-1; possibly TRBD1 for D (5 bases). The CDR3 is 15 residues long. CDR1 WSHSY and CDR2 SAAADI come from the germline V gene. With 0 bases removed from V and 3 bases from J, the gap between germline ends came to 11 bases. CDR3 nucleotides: TGCGCCAGCAGTGAGTCGCGGGGAGGGGACACTGAAGCTTTCTTT. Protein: CASSESRGGDTEAFF.

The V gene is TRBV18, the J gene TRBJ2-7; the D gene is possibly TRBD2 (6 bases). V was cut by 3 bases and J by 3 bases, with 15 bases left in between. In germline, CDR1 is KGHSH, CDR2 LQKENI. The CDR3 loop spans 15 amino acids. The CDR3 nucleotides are TGTGCCAGCTCACCCTCGACTAGATTGGACTACGAGCAGTACTTC. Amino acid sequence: CASSPSTRLDYEQYF.

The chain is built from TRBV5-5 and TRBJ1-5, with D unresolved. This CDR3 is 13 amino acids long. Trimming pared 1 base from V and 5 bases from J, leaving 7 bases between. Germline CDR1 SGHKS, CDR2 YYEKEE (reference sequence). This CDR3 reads CASSLRGDQPQHF. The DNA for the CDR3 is TGTGCCAGCAGCTTGCGAGGAGATCAGCCCCAGCATTTT. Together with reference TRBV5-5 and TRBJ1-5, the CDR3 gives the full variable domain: DAGVTQSPTHLIKTRGQQVTLRCSPISGHKSVSWYQQVLGQGPQFIFQYYEKEERGRGNFPDRFSARQFPNYSSELNVNALLLGDSALYLCASSLRGDQPQHFGDGTRLSIL.